This entry lists 23 T cell receptor beta chains sequenced from one sample in a study of cytomegalovirus exposure and HLA in healthy donors. It was with 60 Vbeta and 13 Jbeta primers that the PCR ran. Some clones are missing from TCRdb's copy, which holds only in-frame ones; the method was immunoSEQ multiplex PCR. Recorded here are approximately 110,000 clones; the top ten clones represent 2.2%. The source material was PBMCs. Receptors originate from a man aged 35 to 55 in good health and CMV-seronegative.

The chain uses TRBV6-5 and TRBJ2-1; weak D call: TRBD1 (5 bases). The CDR3 consists of 15 residues. The germline V and J ends were trimmed by 2 bases and 2 bases, with 10 bases remaining between them. CDR1 is MNHEY, CDR2 SVGAGI, per germline. The CDR3, as DNA: TGTGCCAGCAGTTACAGGGGTCGACCCTACAATGAGCAGTTCTTC. Translated: CASSYRGRPYNEQFF.

The chain couples TRBV2 to TRBJ2-2; 8 bases agree with TRBD2. CDR3 size: 13 residues. Germline CDR1 is SNHLY and CDR2 is FYNNEI. V lost 6 bases, J lost 6 bases, and 3 bases stayed unmatched. The CDR3 protein is CASRVSGAGELFF. In DNA form, the CDR3 reads TGTGCCAGCAGGGTTAGCGGGGCCGGGGAGCTGTTTTTT.

The chain combines TRBV2 with TRBJ2-2; TRBD1 agrees at 8 bases. The CDR3 runs to 15 residues. V was pared by 4 bases and J by 0 bases, with 1 base of the junction left unmatched. The germline gives CDR1 SNHLY, CDR2 FYNNEI. In nucleotides, the CDR3 is TGTGCCAGCAGTGGACAGGGGACGAACACCGGGGAGCTGTTTTTT. Its translation is CASSGQGTNTGELFF.

This chain connects TRBV30 to TRBJ1-1; D is perhaps TRBD1 (5 bases). The CDR3 has 11 residues. Between the trimmed V and J ends, which lost 3 bases and 3 bases, there was a span of 5 bases. Germline V CDR1 and CDR2: GTSNPN, SVGIG (reference sequence). CDR3 residues: CAWRQDTEAFF. The CDR3 region has the DNA TGTGCCTGGAGACAGGACACTGAAGCTTTCTTT. The variable domain in full, completed from reference TRBV30 and TRBJ1-1, reads SQTIHQWPATLVQPVGSPLSLECTVEGTSNPNLYWYRQAAGRGLQLLFYSVGIGQISSEVPQNLSASRPQDRQFILSSKKLLLSDSGFYLCAWRQDTEAFFGQGTRLTVV.

The rearrangement links TRBV7-8 to TRBJ2-2, with 15 nucleotides matching TRBD2. Unmatched junction bases numbered 2, after V lost 3 bases and J lost 6 bases. CDR3 size: 16 residues. Germline values: CDR1 SGHVS, CDR2 FQNEAQ. CDR3 in DNA: TGTGCCAGCAGCTTTGGGACTAGCGGGAGGTCCGGGGAGCTGTTTTTT. It codes for CASSFGTSGRSGELFF.

With respect to this clone: A junction boundary mismatches the germline segment, possibly from a read error. The rearrangement links TRBV19 to TRBJ2-1; possible D gene TRBD2, 5 bases. CDR1 LNHDA and CDR2 SQIVND come from the germline V gene (reference sequence). This CDR3 contains 17 residues. CDR3 residues: CASSNRGGGGSNNEQFF. The CDR3 DNA is TGTGCCAGTAGTAATCGAGGAGGCGGAGGCTCCAACAATGAGCAGTTCTTC.

The chain couples TRBV11-3 to TRBJ1-2; D perhaps matches TRBD1 (6 bases). CDR3 length: 14 residues. Per the germline V gene, CDR1 is SGHNT and CDR2 is YENEEA. V shed 5 bases and J shed 4 bases, with 14 bases lying between them. The CDR3 region is CASSPQGFGYGYTF. The CDR3, as DNA: TGTGCCAGCAGCCCACAGGGATTTGGCTATGGCTACACCTTC.

The chain has TRBV5-1 and TRBJ2-7, with D tentatively TRBD2 (6 bases). Germline lookup yields CDR1 SGHRS and CDR2 YFSETQ. The CDR3 is 13 amino acids. V was trimmed by 0 bases and J by 4 bases, leaving 8 bases between them. This chain's CDR3 is CASSLAEGYEQYF. The DNA for the CDR3 is TGCGCCAGCAGCTTGGCGGAGGGGTACGAGCAGTACTTC.

The V call is TRBV30, the J call TRBJ1-5; D is ambiguous. V lost 2 bases, J lost 4 bases, and 6 bases lay in between. The length of the CDR3 is 12 residues. Germline CDR1 GTSNPN, CDR2 SVGIG (reference sequence). CDR3 region: CAWSSENQPQHF. The CDR3 region has the DNA TGTGCCTGGAGTTCGGAGAATCAGCCCCAGCATTTT.

V and J are TRBV28 and TRBJ2-4, with D perhaps TRBD1 (6 bases). CDR1 is MDHEN, CDR2 SYDVKM, per germline. Trimming removed 4 bases from V and 7 bases from J, with 8 bases in between. The CDR3 length is 12 residues. CDR3 coding DNA: TGTGCCAGCAGTTCAGGGGAGAACATTCAGTACTTC. This gives the protein CASSSGENIQYF.

The gene calls are TRBV25-1 and TRBJ1-2, with D perhaps matching TRBD1 (6 bases). Germline-derived CDR1 and CDR2 are MGHDK and SYGVNS. The V end lost 4 bases, the J end lost 2 bases, and 14 bases lay between the germline ends. The CDR3 is 15 amino acids. CDR3 protein: CASSVLQGLNYGYTF. For the CDR3, the DNA is TGTGCCAGCAGTGTCCTACAGGGTCTAAACTATGGCTACACCTTC.

The chain carries TRBV6-5 and TRBJ2-5; D might be TRBD1 (6 bases). V dropped 5 bases and J dropped 5 bases, with 18 bases sitting between them. Germline loops: CDR1 MNHEY, CDR2 SVGAGI. The CDR3 contains 15 residues. The CDR3 DNA reads as TGTGCCAGCAGTCTCTCAACAGGGATACGGGAGACCCAGTACTTC. It encodes CASSLSTGIRETQYF.

The V gene is TRBV11-2, the J gene TRBJ2-7, with D tentatively TRBD2 (6 bases). CDR3 length: 15 residues. Germline values: CDR1 SGHAT, CDR2 FQNNGV. Deletions cut 5 bases from V and 5 bases from J, with 19 bases between. CDR3 in amino acids: CASSHPGLKLHEQYF. CDR3 nucleotide sequence: TGTGCCAGCAGCCACCCGGGACTGAAGTTGCACGAGCAGTACTTC.

The V gene is TRBV28, the J gene TRBJ1-4, with 7 bases identical to TRBD1. Germline CDR1 MDHEN, CDR2 SYDVKM. Germline trimming cut 4 bases from V and 0 bases from J; bases unmatched to any gene: 8. The CDR3 spans 17 residues. CDR3 sequence: CASSSPGTAATNEKLFF. CDR3 nucleotides: TGTGCCAGCAGTTCCCCCGGGACAGCAGCAACTAATGAAAAACTGTTTTTT.

The genes are TRBV7-8 and TRBJ1-1; D is ambiguous. Trimming took off 5 bases at V and 1 base at J, with 17 bases between the two ends. The CDR3 consists of 16 residues. Looked up from germline, CDR1 is SGHVS and CDR2 is FQNEAQ. The CDR3 DNA follows: TGTGCCAGCAGCCCACGCGGGGTTGGCGAGAACACTGAAGCTTTCTTT. This sequence encodes CASSPRGVGENTEAFF.

This chain connects TRBV11-3 to TRBJ2-1; unclear D gene. Between the trimmed V and J ends, which lost 5 bases and 7 bases, there was a span of 9 bases. The CDR3 covers 12 residues. Germline V gene sequence: CDR1 SGHNT, CDR2 YENEEA. CDR3 coding DNA: TGTGCCAGCAGCCCCCTCCGTAATGAGCAGTTCTTC. This sequence encodes CASSPLRNEQFF.

This chain uses TRBV5-4 with TRBJ2-1; 7 bases line up with TRBD2. V trimming: 4 bases; J trimming: 2 bases; junction bases outside the gene matches: 15. The V gene's germline CDR1 is SGHNT and CDR2 YYREEE (reference sequence). The CDR3 consists of 18 residues. This CDR3 reads CASSPPGSAGRAYNEQFF. In DNA, the CDR3 is TGTGCCAGCAGCCCACCCGGGTCAGCGGGACGAGCCTACAATGAGCAGTTCTTC.

The chain uses TRBV7-9 and TRBJ2-7; a weak D match, TRBD2 (5 bases). Germline-derived CDR1 and CDR2 are SEHNR and FQNEAQ (reference sequence). Trimming left V 2 bases short and J 2 bases short, with 10 bases between. The CDR3 runs to 14 residues. CDR3 sequence reads: CASSLTGYTYEQYF. CDR3 nucleotide sequence: TGTGCCAGCAGCTTAACGGGGTACACCTACGAGCAGTACTTC.

The V call is TRBV19, the J call TRBJ2-7, with 9 bases aligning to TRBD2. Germline CDR1 reads LNHDA; CDR2 reads SQIVND (reference sequence). The CDR3 extends over 14 amino acids. Trimming took 5 bases from V and 3 from J; bases not matched to a gene: 5. CDR3 sequence: CASSQAGGVYEQYF. The CDR3, as DNA: TGTGCCAGTAGTCAGGCGGGAGGGGTCTACGAGCAGTACTTC.

This chain joins TRBV4-3 and TRBJ2-7, with D perhaps matching TRBD1 (5 bases). Trimming took 0 bases from V and 3 from J, leaving 9 bases between them. The CDR3 totals 14 residues. CDR1 is LGHNA and CDR2 is YSLEER in the germline V gene. DNA for the CDR3: TGCGCCAGCAGCCAAGAATTACAGGTCTACGAGCAGTACTTC. Residues: CASSQELQVYEQYF.

The chain combines TRBV11-3 with TRBJ2-1, with 9 bases matching TRBD1. The CDR3 loop spans 14 amino acids. The J segment lost 7 bases and the V segment lost 5 bases, leaving 6 bases of the junction unmatched. CDR1 and CDR2 (germline): SGHNT, YENEEA. DNA for the CDR3: TGTGCCAGCAGCCGGACAGGGGACCTGAATGAGCAGTTCTTC. Translating gives CASSRTGDLNEQFF.

This chain connects TRBV2 to TRBJ2-7; 7 bases are a match to TRBD1. Germline trimming cut 3 bases from V and 5 bases from J; bases unmatched to any gene: 13. CDR3 size: 16 residues. Germline V CDR1 and CDR2: SNHLY, FYNNEI. The CDR3 sequence is CASSEHDRVIFNEQYF. In nucleotides, the CDR3 is TGTGCCAGCAGTGAGCACGACAGGGTAATTTTCAACGAGCAGTACTTC. The full variable domain, in which reference TRBV2 and TRBJ2-7 provide the parts outside the CDR3, is EPEVTQTPSHQVTQMGQEVILRCVPISNHLYFYWYRQILGQKVEFLVSFYNNEISEKSEIFDDQFSVERPDGSNFTLKIRSTKLEDSAMYFCASSEHDRVIFNEQYFGPGTRLTVT.

The chain has TRBV7-9 and TRBJ2-3; perhaps TRBD2 as D (6 bases). Germline loops: CDR1 SEHNR, CDR2 FQNEAQ (reference sequence). The CDR3 runs to 14 residues. The V end was cut by 3 bases, the J end by 3 bases, with 10 bases between. The CDR3 DNA reads TGTGCCAGCAGCTTCTCGCGGGAAACAGATACGCAGTATTTT. Translating it yields CASSFSRETDTQYF.